This T cell receptor beta chain was documented in a study of neurological immune-mediated disorders. MiXCR was run by TCRdb on the 5' RACE reads, yielding one entry per CDR3 protein. The sample has tens of thousands of distinct CDR3 sequences, roughly 5.6% seen once; the top ten hold around 6%. Trimming removed 0 bases from V and 6 bases from J, with 5 bases in between. Germline lookup yields CDR1 ENHRY and CDR2 SYGVKD. The CDR3 totals 13 residues. This clonotype was counted at least ten times. Sample: PBMCs. The rearrangement uses TRBV10-3 and TRBJ2-2; D is uncertain. The sequence was obtained from a human donor with multiple sclerosis. The donor label of this sample is uncertain. This CDR3 reads CAISESWAGELFF. The DNA for the CDR3 is TGTGCCATCAGTGAGTCGTGGGCCGGGGAGCTGTTTTTT.